This T cell receptor beta chain was retrieved from a study of identical twins. Study conclusions and caveats: For cord blood, abundant beta clonotypes had fewer insertions, unlike memory repertoires, which showed none.

This clonotype was seen only a few times. The antigen is not known. TCRdb ran MiXCR on the 5' RACE reads and lists one entry per CDR3 protein. The data hold 200,000 to 250,000 distinct CDR3 sequences, with 10% to 15% observed a single time. The CDR3 is 13 residues long. In germline, CDR1 is LGHNT, CDR2 FRNRAP. Trimming stripped 3 bases from V and 5 bases from J, with 11 bases between. These data are also associated with another study on yellow fever vaccine responses in identical twins. From that paper: Reportedly, twins showed a vaccine T cell response that looked partly convergent and partly personalized.

The J gene is TRBJ2-7, the V gene TRBV12-5; tentatively, D is TRBD1 (5 bases). The sequenced material came from memory (CD45RO+) T cells sorted from blood. The source of this sequence is a woman aged 18-35 years in good health. The CDR3 reads CASGLGAGNEQYF. Written as DNA, the CDR3 is TGTGCTAGTGGTTTAGGGGCTGGGAACGAGCAGTACTTC.